The rows below give T cell receptor beta chains drawn from one sample of a study of shared clonotypes between healthy human individuals. The data were produced by immunoSEQ multiplex PCR, yet TCRdb's version contains in-frame clones alone and is incomplete. The sample holds 190,000 or so clones; roughly 70% are singletons and the top ten take around 9.3%. The sample was memory CD4+ T cells sorted from blood. These receptors came from a man aged 25-45 years in good health. CDR3s include the opening cysteine and the closing phenylalanine or tryptophan. Clone size, where shown, is once, few, many, or a class for clones that have expanded.

clone size,J gene,V gene,CDR3 protein
-,TRBJ2-1,TRBV9,CASSALAGVYNEQFF
-,TRBJ2-3,TRBV5-6,CASSLAAGDTDTQYF
-,TRBJ2-1,TRBV5-4,CASSLEQGSNEQFF
-,TRBJ2-1,TRBV11-3,CASRNLAGNNEQFF
few,TRBJ1-1,TRBV30,CAWSQQAVAEAFF
-,TRBJ2-2,TRBV7-8,CASSLSGTGELFF
-,TRBJ2-3,TRBV19,CAGGGTQYF
few,TRBJ1-1,TRBV27,CASSAWVNTEAFF
-,TRBJ2-3,TRBV28,CASSISTTVVGLDTQYF
-,TRBJ2-1,TRBV7-2,CASSASPADNNEQFF
-,TRBJ1-2,TRBV2,CASSEALQTYGYTF
-,TRBJ2-7,TRBV6-1,CASSSGQSYEQYF
many,TRBJ2-5,TRBV27,CASSFFGAGEETQYF
-,TRBJ1-5,TRBV5-6,CASSLGGLWDQPQHF
few,TRBJ1-2,TRBV28,CASSLSGSGRGGGYTF
-,TRBJ1-5,TRBV18,CASSPGQGGSNQPQHF
-,TRBJ2-7,TRBV10-3,CAISDDTGGSEQYF
-,TRBJ1-1,TRBV28,CASSTGTLGAFF
-,TRBJ2-7,TRBV2,CASSEFSAAYEQYF
few,TRBJ2-2,TRBV7-6,CASSQGQGVTGELFF
-,TRBJ2-1,TRBV7-8,CASSTGLAVYNEQFF
many,TRBJ2-3,TRBV6-1,CASRLGREGTDTQYF
few,TRBJ2-7,TRBV4-1,CASSQPTSGRNEQYF
-,TRBJ2-6,TRBV2,CASRELQGSGANVLTF
-,TRBJ2-1,TRBV7-8,CASSLVSQAEQFF
-,TRBJ2-2,TRBV18,CASSPQGASGELFF
-,TRBJ2-5,TRBV2,CASSGRRGQETQYF
many,TRBJ2-3,TRBV7-7,CASSPHGRASDTQYF
few,TRBJ2-1,TRBV27,CASSSPSSGSYNEQFF
-,TRBJ2-1,TRBV29-1,CSASPGTGGTEQFF
-,TRBJ2-7,TRBV27,CASSLLTRNEQYF
-,TRBJ2-5,TRBV7-8,CASSPRAGRDRQETQYF
few,TRBJ2-3,TRBV10-3,CATTREGGTDTQYF
few,TRBJ2-1,TRBV15,CATSPPLGNEQFF
many,TRBJ2-1,TRBV7-9,CASQGMSGFLNEQFF
many,TRBJ1-1,TRBV5-4,CASSWGQGDTEAFF
-,TRBJ2-7,TRBV6-4,CASSQEISYEQYF
-,TRBJ2-5,TRBV27,CASSLLAAGEETQYF
few,TRBJ1-3,TRBV29-1,CSVGLGHSGNTIYF
-,TRBJ2-7,TRBV4-3,CASSQDPTSTEQYF
-,TRBJ2-1,TRBV5-4,CASSLAAGGGNEQFF
few,TRBJ2-3,TRBV11-2,CASGPGGTQYF
-,TRBJ2-5,TRBV5-5,CASVGRQGEETQYF
-,TRBJ2-7,TRBV11-2,CASSLGDSSYEQYF
many,TRBJ2-1,TRBV7-2,CASSLGQNNEQFF
-,TRBJ2-7,TRBV7-2,CASSLRASGSYEQYF
-,TRBJ2-1,TRBV5-3,CASSRQEGIEQFF
-,TRBJ2-7,TRBV13,CASSPGQISYEQYF
-,TRBJ2-7,TRBV7-9,CASRRDRGYEQYF
few,TRBJ2-1,TRBV5-5,CASSLGTSGSNEQFF
few,TRBJ2-7,TRBV7-2,CASSVAAGQAYEQYF
-,TRBJ1-2,TRBV11-2,CASSFSQRAPSYTF
-,TRBJ2-7,TRBV5-3,CARSFGQGGTFVPDYEQYF
-,TRBJ2-5,TRBV11-2,CASSPSRLAGGETQYF
many,TRBJ2-2,TRBV7-7,CASSHGTGELFF